This TCR beta chain was observed in a study of T cells in Graves' hyperthyroidism and ophthalmopathy. Disease duration was under 3 months in the ophthalmopathy patients, who also had a Clinical Activity Score of at least 3 and a NOSPECS grade of at least 4. The diagnostic basis comprised clinical symptoms, serum thyroxine and TRAb, thyroid ultrasound and orbital computed tomography. Isolation of PBMCs was performed on about 10 ml fresh peripheral blood. Authors of the study amplified TCR beta CDR3 regions from RNA transcripts. The HTBI primer set served for first-round RT-PCR of the TCR CDR3. TCRdb passed the multiplex PCR reads through MiXCR, listing each CDR3 protein once. This table has hundreds of thousands of distinct CDR3 sequences, about a sixth appearing once. J gave up 9 bases and V 5 bases, and 12 bases lay outside the gene matches. Germline V lookup: CDR1 SGHTA, CDR2 FQGNSA. The length of the CDR3 is 15 residues.

In this sample, this clonotype turned up many times. The sample comprised blood. The J gene is TRBJ2-1, the V gene TRBV7-2, with 8 bases that match TRBD2. The source of this sequence is a young woman with Graves' ophthalmopathy. The CDR3 region is CASSPYGRGDREQFF. CDR3 coding DNA: TGTGCCAGCAGCCCCTACGGGCGGGGGGACCGTGAGCAGTTCTTC.